The clone carrying this TCR beta chain was observed a few times. Its antigen is undetermined. The data stem from a study of graft-versus-host responses after intestinal transplantation. Whole-study results and caveats: The authors found GvH clones in recipient marrow, some appearing first in ileum or blood.

The CDR3 has 16 amino acids. The V gene's germline CDR1 is SEHNR and CDR2 FQNEAQ (reference sequence). Trimming pared 1 base from V and 4 bases from J, leaving 13 bases between. Sequencing used immunoSEQ multiplex PCR; TCRdb keeps in-frame clones, though not all of them. The data hold roughly 90,000 clones, with 90% to 95% observed a single time. The TCR comes from a human donor who received an intestinal transplant. The V call is TRBV7-9, the J call TRBJ2-2; TRBD2 might be the D (5 bases). Material: unstimulated CD8+ T cells sorted from spleen or lymph node cells, obtained before intestinal transplant. The DNA for the CDR3 is TGTGCCAGCAGCTTAGAATCCGGGAAGATCACCGGGGAGCTGTTTTTT. Its translation: CASSLESGKITGELFF.